The rows below give T cell receptor beta chains drawn from one sample of a study of shared T cell receptors in the human thymus. The assay was immunoSEQ multiplex PCR, and TCRdb's table has in-frame clones only and misses some. The sample includes hundreds of thousands of clones, around nine tenths of them seen just once. Another study also made use of these data, one on human thymus T cells.

Sample: thymocytes. The receptors stem from a boy in the first two years of life with a congenital heart defect. Both conserved end residues are part of each CDR3.

TRBV20-1,TRBJ2-3,11,CSAPRGDTQYF
TRBV29-1,TRBJ2-7,15,CSVELGNGSGYEQYF
TRBV27,TRBJ1-1,11,CASRLGGEAFF
TRBV11-3,TRBJ2-5,16,CASSNRTSGREETQYF
TRBV6-4,TRBJ2-1,15,CASSERGGSDNEQFF
TRBV15,TRBJ2-1,15,CATSLLAGVKDEQFF
TRBV10-2,TRBJ2-5,13,CASQGQGSETQYF
TRBV13,TRBJ2-1,14,CASSLAGVTNEQFF
TRBV6-6,TRBJ2-7,14,CASSGDSGPYEQYF
TRBV5-6,TRBJ2-7,17,CASSLGTSGKSSYEQYF
TRBV5-6,TRBJ2-1,15,CASSLASGRVNEQFF
TRBV11-2,TRBJ2-7,15,CASSPTPGEGYEQYF
TRBV7-3,TRBJ2-1,13,CASSPKGQNEQFF
TRBV6-1,TRBJ2-3,16,CASSEARRRTTDTQYF
TRBV12-5,TRBJ2-5,13,CASGIPGEETQYF
TRBV10-3,TRBJ2-1,14,CAISGDSGRDEQFF
TRBV30,TRBJ2-7,13,CAWSVRLASEQYF
TRBV25-1,TRBJ1-1,14,CASNPTGGGLGAFF
TRBV25-1,TRBJ2-2,15,CASSANWTKIGELFF
TRBV11-2,TRBJ2-7,14,CASSFDYDDYEQYF
TRBV27,TRBJ2-5,16,CASSSPGGEGEETQYF
TRBV27,TRBJ2-1,14,CASSLGAGNNEQFF
TRBV10-2,TRBJ2-3,12,CASAADTDTQYF
TRBV25-1,TRBJ1-2,11,CAAQGSYGYTF
TRBV4-1,TRBJ2-5,18,CASSQDKGLRLAQETQYF
TRBV4-3,TRBJ2-1,17,CASSQEGAGGPYNEQFF
TRBV4-1,TRBJ2-7,17,CASSQITGTTISYEQYF
TRBV4-3,TRBJ2-1,17,CASSQDSSAGMRNEQFF
TRBV7-9,TRBJ2-7,14,CASSLAVGPYEQYF
TRBV13,TRBJ2-7,13,CATVTSGRDEQYF
TRBV27,TRBJ2-1,16,CASNPDRLAGDNEQFF
TRBV4-1,TRBJ2-4,18,CASSQGGSGPIAKNIQYF
TRBV7-9,TRBJ2-5,14,CASSRGRDQETQYF
TRBV15,TRBJ1-2,16,CATSRDGHRAPYGYTF
TRBV5-3,TRBJ1-1,13,CARGGQLNTEAFF
TRBV19,TRBJ1-5,15,CASSIGQSPRQPQHF
TRBV7-9,TRBJ2-3,16,CASSLFQRGYTDTQYF
TRBV10-2,TRBJ2-5,14,CASRGATYQETQYF
TRBV4-3,TRBJ2-7,13,CASSQLSGYEQYF
TRBV14,TRBJ2-1,16,CASSPPTRLKYNEQFF
TRBV27,TRBJ2-7,16,CASSLSTETAHYEQYF
TRBV30,TRBJ2-1,19,CAWSVFSSGSPQSYNEQFF
TRBV21-1,TRBJ2-1,13,CASSTLRSHEQFF
TRBV4-2,TRBJ2-3,18,CASSLSFPSGRGVDTQYF
TRBV7-6,TRBJ1-2,16,CASSRNPAGVDYGYTF
TRBV5-1,TRBJ2-3,16,CASSLGVRQGTDTQYF
TRBV25-1,TRBJ2-1,15,CASSEPVSSYNEQFF
TRBV7-9,TRBJ1-1,13,CASRHRTRSEAFF
TRBV6-1,TRBJ2-3,15,CASSPLGQGADSQYF
TRBV25-1,TRBJ2-3,14,CASSEEGATDTQYF
TRBV12-2,TRBJ2-7,16,CASRPASGRALDEQYF
TRBV4-3,TRBJ2-3,17,CASSQDQLAGVVDTQYF
TRBV5-4,TRBJ1-1,15,CASSWGQGPNTEAFF
TRBV7-9,TRBJ2-3,16,CASSQGWGDSTDTQYF
TRBV2,TRBJ2-5,15,CASSENRGFQETQYF